These 5 T cell receptor beta chains originate from one sample sequenced in a study of cytomegalovirus exposure and HLA in healthy donors. Use of 60 Vbeta and 13 Jbeta primers characterized the PCR. Assay used: immunoSEQ multiplex PCR; TCRdb lists only in-frame clones, some missing. The repertoire has some 200,000 clones, under 80% of them found once; the top ten carry about 0.22%. Specimen: PBMCs. The receptor set was obtained from a girl between 2 and 10 years old in good health and CMV-seronegative.

Only a few counts were recorded for this clone. This CDR3 is also generated by other DNA sequences in the sample. This sequence joins TRBV11-2 and TRBJ2-1, with D hard to call. Deletions cut 5 bases from V and 5 bases from J, with 13 bases between. This CDR3 region has 14 residues. CDR1 is SGHAT, CDR2 FQNNGV, per germline. The CDR3, as DNA: TGTGCCAGCAGCCTCACGTCGGGTAACAATGAGCAGTTCTTC. As protein: CASSLTSGNNEQFF.

V is TRBV4-1 and J is TRBJ2-7; D is perhaps TRBD2 (5 bases). This CDR3 has 16 amino acids. Germline V CDR1 and CDR2: MGHRA, YSYEKL. V lost 0 bases and J lost 0, with 12 bases in between. In DNA, the CDR3 is TGCGCCAGCAGCCAAGATGGGAGCGGTGACTCCTACGAGCAGTACTTC. This encodes CASSQDGSGDSYEQYF.

The chain carries TRBV10-3 and TRBJ1-1; a possible D gene is TRBD1 (6 bases). Germline V gene data show CDR1 as ENHRY and CDR2 as SYGVKD. The CDR3 has 16 amino acids. The V gene lost 3 bases and the J gene lost 1 base, with 15 bases spanning the gap. The CDR3 DNA sequence: TGTGCCATCAGTGAATCGACAGGAAAACAGAACACTGAAGCTTTCTTT. Its protein is CAISESTGKQNTEAFF.

The chain joins TRBV4-2 to TRBJ2-2, with TRBD2 matching 12 bases. Trimming cost V 2 bases and J 8 bases; bases outside gene matches: 9. The germline V gene encodes CDR1 LGHNA and CDR2 YNFKEQ. CDR3 length: 17 residues. CDR3 residues: CASSQSTSGGSRGELFF. The CDR3 bases are TGTGCCAGCAGCCAATCCACTAGCGGGGGGTCCAGAGGGGAGCTGTTTTTT.

As to this clone: The junction departs from germline at one end; a sequencing error may be responsible. The rearrangement uses TRBV7-9 and TRBJ1-1, with D possibly matching TRBD1 (5 bases). The CDR3 spans 18 residues. Germline lookup yields CDR1 SEHNR and CDR2 FQNEAQ (reference sequence). CDR3 DNA sequence: TGTGCCAGCAGCTTAGGTTATCCCAAGGACACCCTTTGGGGTGCGGTGGATTTT. Translating gives CASSLGYPKDTLWGAVDF.